The 18 T cell receptor beta chains listed next were all sequenced from one sample in a study of T cell repertoires in cytomegalovirus infection. TCRdb reanalysed the reads using MiXCR and keeps one entry per CDR3 protein. Among about 400,000 distinct CDR3 sequences, over 15% were seen once, and the ten largest hold 7.5% to 9%. Sequenced input: PBMCs. These receptors all come from a human donor in good health (CMV status not recorded). Some clones in this sample may be carry-over from other donors' samples.

The chain employs TRBV27 and TRBJ1-6, with D unresolved. The germline V gene has CDR1 MNHEY and CDR2 SMNVEV (reference sequence). The V gene lost 1 base and the J gene lost 14 bases, with 15 bases spanning the gap. CDR3 length: 14 residues. The CDR3 here is CASSLLGGRRSLHF. In nucleotides, the CDR3 is TGTGCCAGCAGTTTATTAGGAGGGCGGAGATCCCTCCACTTT.

This clonotype was counted many times. The V gene is TRBV6-1, the J gene TRBJ2-7, with 11 bases lining up with TRBD2. Per the germline V gene, CDR1 is MNHNS and CDR2 is SASEGT. This CDR3 has 15 amino acids. V lost 7 bases and J lost 4; bases outside the gene matches: 9. This CDR3 is CASTPQLAGAYEQYF. The CDR3 nucleotides read TGTGCCAGCACCCCACAACTAGCGGGAGCGTACGAGCAGTACTTC.

This clonotype appeared a few times. This chain joins TRBV4-2 and TRBJ2-2, with D possibly matching TRBD2 (7 bases). CDR1 LGHNA and CDR2 YNFKEQ come from the germline V gene. The CDR3 runs to 16 residues. Trimming left V 4 bases short and J 0 bases short, with 12 bases between. This chain's CDR3 is CASSPRGGANTGELFF. The CDR3 DNA is TGTGCCAGCAGCCCCCGAGGGGGGGCGAACACCGGGGAGCTGTTTTTT.

V is TRBV29-1 and J is TRBJ2-3; 9 bases are shared with TRBD2. The CDR3 extends over 14 amino acids. Germline CDR1 reads SQVTM; CDR2 reads ANQGSEA. Unmatched junction bases numbered 4, after V lost 2 bases and J lost 4 bases. CDR3 coding DNA: TGCAGCGTTGAATCGGGACTAGCCCCAGATACGCAGTATTTT. Protein sequence: CSVESGLAPDTQYF.

V and J are TRBV5-4 and TRBJ2-3; D ambiguous. Germline CDR1 and CDR2: SGHNT and YYREEE (reference sequence). The CDR3 has 16 residues. Trimming removed 7 bases at V and 2 bases at J, with 20 bases between. CDR3 in amino acids: CASSQVRDQSTDTQYF. CDR3 nucleotide sequence: TGTGCCAGCTCCCAAGTAAGGGATCAGTCCACAGATACGCAGTATTTT.

The table lists this clonotype with a few counts. The gene calls are TRBV20-1 and TRBJ2-1, with 10 bases matching TRBD2. The CDR3 length is 16 residues. V was pared by 6 bases and J by 0 bases, with 8 bases of the junction left unmatched. Germline values: CDR1 DFQATT, CDR2 SNEGSKA (reference sequence). CDR3 DNA sequence: TGCAGTGCCGTGAGGACTAGCGGTTACTCCTACAATGAGCAGTTCTTC. As protein: CSAVRTSGYSYNEQFF.

This clonotype occurred a few times. The genes are TRBV11-2 and TRBJ2-7; 7 bases map to TRBD2. Losses at the gene ends were 7 bases for V and 3 bases for J; bases not matched to a gene: 6. Germline-derived CDR1 and CDR2 are SGHAT and FQNNGV. The CDR3 is 13 residues long. CDR3 protein: CASTTTSDYEQYF. The CDR3, as DNA: TGTGCCAGCACCACCACTAGCGACTACGAGCAGTACTTC.

V and J are TRBV19 and TRBJ1-1, with D maybe TRBD1 (5 bases). The length of the CDR3 is 13 residues. V lost 6 bases and J 5 bases, leaving 13 bases between the germline ends. Germline lookup yields CDR1 LNHDA and CDR2 SQIVND (reference sequence). CDR3 coding DNA: TGTGCCAGTAGCCCGGGGGGGATTACTGAAGCTTTCTTT. Translating gives CASSPGGITEAFF.

This clonotype was picked up many times. The rearrangement joins TRBV7-2 to TRBJ1-6; TRBD1 might be the D (6 bases). Trimming removed 8 bases from V and 7 bases from J, with 12 bases in between. Germline CDR1 reads SGHTA; CDR2 reads FQGNSA. The length of the CDR3 is 13 residues. CDR3 residues: CASAGQPNSPLHF. CDR3 nucleotide sequence: TGTGCCAGCGCGGGACAACCGAATTCACCCCTCCACTTT.

The chain employs TRBV19 and TRBJ2-1; the D gene is possibly TRBD2 (7 bases). With 3 bases removed from V and 4 bases from J, the gap between germline ends came to 16 bases. CDR3 size: 16 residues. The germline gives CDR1 LNHDA, CDR2 SQIVND (reference sequence). CDR3 DNA: TGTGCCAGTAGTATTCGTGGGGGGGGCCATTACAATGAGCAGTTCTTC. Residues: CASSIRGGGHYNEQFF.

There are many counts of this clonotype. The chain couples TRBV19 to TRBJ1-2; a possible D gene is TRBD1 (5 bases). Per germline, CDR1 LNHDA and CDR2 SQIVND (reference sequence). The CDR3 extends over 13 amino acids. Between the trimmed V and J ends, which lost 4 bases and 7 bases, there was a span of 13 bases. The CDR3 nucleotides are TGTGCCAGTAGTAGTAGGGACCGCACTGGCTACACCTTC. Amino acids: CASSSRDRTGYTF.

The V gene is TRBV6-6, the J gene TRBJ1-2, with 11 positions matching TRBD1. V shed 4 bases and J 3 bases; nucleotides not matched to a gene: 1. Germline V lookup: CDR1 MNHNY, CDR2 SVGAGI (reference sequence). CDR3 length: 14 amino acids. The CDR3 sequence is CASSWTGGYYGYTF. The CDR3 DNA reads TGTGCCAGCAGTTGGACAGGGGGCTACTATGGCTACACCTTC.

On this clonotype itself: Just one base apart from a much larger clone, this may be a read error. The V call is TRBV7-6, the J call TRBJ1-5; D is unresolved. CDR3 length equals 13 residues. Germline V gives CDR1 SGHVS, CDR2 FNYEAQ. The CDR3, as DNA: TGTGCCAGCAGCGCCGAGCGGGGTCAGCACCAGCATTTT. Protein sequence: CASSAERGQHQHF.

This clonotype was detected only a few times. V gene TRBV11-3 combines with J gene TRBJ2-2; no definite D call. The ends were cut back, 2 bases at V and 7 bases at J, with 14 bases in the middle. The CDR3 length is 15 residues. Germline V lookup: CDR1 SGHNT, CDR2 YENEEA. This CDR3 reads CASSLSYGGVGELFF. CDR3 in DNA: TGTGCCAGCAGCTTATCCTACGGTGGGGTCGGGGAGCTGTTTTTT.

J is TRBJ2-3 and V is TRBV29-1; D is undetermined. Germline V lookup: CDR1 SQVTM, CDR2 ANQGSEA. This CDR3 region has 12 residues. The CDR3 region is CSLDGNTDTQYF. The CDR3 DNA reads TGCAGTCTGGACGGAAACACAGATACGCAGTATTTT.

This clonotype was observed once. This may be a read error, as it is one base from a much larger clone. The CDR3 DNA is TGTGCCAGCAGCGCGGGACAGAACACAGATACGCAGTATTTT. This sequence encodes CASSAGQNTDTQYF. The chain uses TRBV5-4 and TRBJ2-3, with D perhaps TRBD1 (7 bases). V was shortened by 4 bases and J by 2 bases, with 11 bases between the two germline ends. Per the germline V gene, CDR1 is SGHNT and CDR2 is YYREEE (reference sequence). The CDR3 spans 14 residues.

The chain links TRBV20-1 to TRBJ2-2; D gene ambiguous. CDR1 is DFQATT, CDR2 SNEGSKA, per germline (reference sequence). This CDR3 contains 13 residues. Trimming removed 6 bases at V and 2 bases at J, with 10 bases between. Here the CDR3 DNA reads TGCAGTGCGAGACAATTCAACACCGGGGAGCTGTTTTTT. The encoded protein is CSARQFNTGELFF.

This sequence joins TRBV12-3 or TRBV12-4 and TRBJ2-7, with D possibly matching TRBD2 (6 bases). CDR3 length: 16 residues. Between the trimmed V and J ends, which lost 6 bases and 0 bases, there was a span of 18 bases. CDR3 in amino acids: CASSRDSQLSSYEQYF. The CDR3 DNA reads TGTGCCAGCAGCCGGGACTCACAGCTTAGCTCCTACGAGCAGTACTTC.